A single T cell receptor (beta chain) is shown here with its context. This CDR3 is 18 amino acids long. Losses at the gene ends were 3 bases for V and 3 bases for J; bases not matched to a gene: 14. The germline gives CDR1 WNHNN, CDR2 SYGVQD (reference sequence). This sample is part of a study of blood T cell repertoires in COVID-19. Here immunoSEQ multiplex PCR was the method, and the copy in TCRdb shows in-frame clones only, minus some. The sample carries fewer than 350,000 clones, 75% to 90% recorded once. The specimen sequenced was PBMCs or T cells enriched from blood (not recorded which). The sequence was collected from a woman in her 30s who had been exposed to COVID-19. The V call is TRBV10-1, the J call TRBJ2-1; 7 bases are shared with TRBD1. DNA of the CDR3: TGCGCCAGCAGTGACCACTATGACAGGGCCCACCTCTACAATGAGCAGTTCTTC. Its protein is CASSDHYDRAHLYNEQFF.